A selection of T cell receptor beta chains follows, all from one sample in a study of response to subunit inactivated influenza vaccine. Using its own MiXCR run on the RT-PCR reads, TCRdb lists one record per CDR3 protein. The data show about 780,000 distinct CDR3 sequences, less than 20% seen once. Sequencing used PBMCs from blood, obtained 5 days after vaccination. These receptors were taken from a middle-aged man who received an inactivated influenza vaccine. CDR3s include the opening cysteine and the closing phenylalanine or tryptophan. A D gene is named only where the DNA matches it firmly. Rows give clone size only sometimes, using once, few, many, or a class for an expanded clone.

D gene: NA; J gene: TRBJ2-5; clone size: few; V gene: TRBV13; CDR3 DNA: TGTGCCAGCAGCCCCGGACAGATAGGGTTGCAAGAGACCCAGTACTTC; CDR3 protein: CASSPGQIGLQETQYF
D gene: TRBD2; J gene: TRBJ2-7; clone size: NA; V gene: TRBV28; CDR3 DNA: TGTGCCAGCAGTTTGCCGGCGACGGGGGGGAACCACGAGCAGTACTTC; CDR3 protein: CASSLPATGGNHEQYF
D gene: NA; J gene: TRBJ1-2; clone size: NA; V gene: TRBV6-2/TRBV6-3; CDR3 DNA: TGTGCCAGCAGTTTTGAGGGCCTGAACTATGGCTACACCTTC; CDR3 protein: CASSFEGLNYGYTF
D gene: NA; J gene: TRBJ1-1; clone size: NA; V gene: TRBV20-1; CDR3 DNA: TGCAGTGCTGTCAAAGCGGGAGCTTTCTTT; CDR3 protein: CSAVKAGAFF
D gene: NA; J gene: TRBJ1-1; clone size: NA; V gene: TRBV5-4; CDR3 DNA: TGTGCCAGCAGCGTAAGGACAGCCATGAACACTGAAGCTTTCTTT; CDR3 protein: CASSVRTAMNTEAFF
D gene: TRBD2; J gene: TRBJ2-5; clone size: NA; V gene: TRBV5-1; CDR3 DNA: TGCGCCAGCAGCTTGGCGGTTACTAGCGGTGAAGAGACCCAGTACTTC; CDR3 protein: CASSLAVTSGEETQYF
D gene: NA; J gene: TRBJ2-7; clone size: few; V gene: TRBV20-1; CDR3 DNA: TGCAGTGCTAGGTCGGGGACGGGACCCTACGAGCAGTACTTC; CDR3 protein: CSARSGTGPYEQYF
D gene: TRBD2; J gene: TRBJ2-3; clone size: few; V gene: TRBV4-1; CDR3 DNA: TGCGCCAGCAGCCAAGATCCCGGACTAGCGGGAGGGACGTCTAGCACAGATACGCAGTATTTT; CDR3 protein: CASSQDPGLAGGTSSTDTQYF
D gene: NA; J gene: TRBJ2-1; clone size: few; V gene: TRBV12-3/TRBV12-4; CDR3 DNA: TGTGCCAGCAGTTCTGGGACCCTTGGTCGCAATGAGCAGTTCTTC; CDR3 protein: CASSSGTLGRNEQFF
D gene: NA; J gene: TRBJ1-6; clone size: many; V gene: TRBV30; CDR3 DNA: TGTGCCTGGACCCCGGGCAGCTCCTATAATTCACCCCTCCACTTT; CDR3 protein: CAWTPGSSYNSPLHF
D gene: TRBD2; J gene: TRBJ2-3; clone size: few; V gene: TRBV5-1; CDR3 DNA: TGCGCCAGCAGCCCAGATTATGGCGGGAGGGCTACAGATACGCAGTATTTT; CDR3 protein: CASSPDYGGRATDTQYF
D gene: TRBD2; J gene: TRBJ2-1; clone size: few; V gene: TRBV15; CDR3 DNA: TGTGCCACCAGCAGAGGACTAGCGGGAGTGTATAATGAGCAGTTCTTC; CDR3 protein: CATSRGLAGVYNEQFF
D gene: NA; J gene: TRBJ2-5; clone size: few; V gene: TRBV15; CDR3 DNA: TGTGCCACCAGCAGAACGTCCCGGTTGGAGACCCAGTACTTC; CDR3 protein: CATSRTSRLETQYF
D gene: TRBD1; J gene: TRBJ2-2; clone size: once; V gene: TRBV4-2; CDR3 DNA: TGTGCCAGCAGCCAAGATAACAGGGGTAGTACCGGGGAGCTGTTTTTT; CDR3 protein: CASSQDNRGSTGELFF
D gene: NA; J gene: TRBJ1-1; clone size: few; V gene: TRBV6-4; CDR3 DNA: TGTGCCAGCAGTGACTGGGGTGGGAAGGCTTTCTTT; CDR3 protein: CASSDWGGKAFF